The source of this T cell receptor (beta chain) is a study of T cell repertoires in cytomegalovirus infection. On the study more broadly: Researchers turned to recently identified HLA-C-restricted CMV epitopes as well as well-studied HLA-B-restricted ones. Evidence of both CMV infection and a matching HLA type came from public TCR beta signatures. Study-wide points: People with CMV and the relevant HLA were identified by cumulative public TCR beta family frequency. HLA-C-restricted TCR beta clonotypes specific for CMV led the ex vivo response.

Of note for this clonotype: Its target is not known.

Germline V lookup: CDR1 LGHNA, CDR2 YNFKEQ. J gave up 2 bases and V 7 bases, and 9 bases lay outside the gene matches. The CDR3 runs to 15 residues. TCRdb re-derived calls from the reads in MiXCR, one entry per CDR3 protein. The sample gives about 890,000 distinct CDR3 sequences, approximately 31% of which show up once; over 10% is in the top ten. The source is a human donor in good health (CMV status not recorded). Some clones in this sample may be carry-over from other donors' samples. Material: cultured CD8+ T cells from PBMCs, obtained from culture after CMV antigen stimulation. V is TRBV4-2 and J is TRBJ1-1; 8 nucleotides agree with TRBD1. CDR3 DNA: TGTGCCAGCACTCCACTCGGACAGGGTAACACTGAAGCTTTCTTT. The encoded protein is CASTPLGQGNTEAFF.